This TCR beta chain was profiled in a study of T cells of healthy individuals. TCRdb ran MiXCR on the 5' RACE reads and lists one entry per CDR3 protein. Among approximately 89,000 distinct CDR3 sequences listed, roughly 5.1% were seen once. This clonotype was observed a few times. Germline loops: CDR1 LNHDA, CDR2 SQIVND (reference sequence). V lost 4 bases to trimming and J lost 3 bases; unmatched junction nucleotides: 6. This CDR3 spans 15 amino acids. The receptor's source is a female donor in good health. The chain combines TRBV19 with TRBJ2-1, with 7 bases fitting TRBD1. CDR3 amino acids: CASSNFDRVYNEQFF. In DNA form, the CDR3 reads TGTGCCAGTAGTAATTTCGACAGGGTCTACAATGAGCAGTTCTTC.